The 30 T cell receptor beta chains given below trace back to one sample, sequenced in a study of beta chain features in type 1 diabetes. Study conclusions and caveats: All four CD4+ subsets from Type 1 diabetes patients carried moderately but significantly shorter TCRB CDR3s.

Investigators reverse transcribed all isolated RNA, so they sequenced expressed TCRB transcripts. Only in-frame clones appear in the TCRdb table, and some are missing; sequencing was by immunoSEQ multiplex PCR. The top ten hold approximately 0.11% of the sample, which has around 710,000 clones, roughly an eighth seen once. Their antigen targets remain unknown. The sample consisted of naive CD4+ T cells from blood. Every receptor here comes from a man aged 30 to 45 with type 1 diabetes.

The CDR3 DNA is TGTGCCAGCAGCCAAGAGCTCGTCAGTACTAGAGTTGGGACAGATACGCAGTATTTT. Its translation is CASSQELVSTRVGTDTQYF. The gene calls are TRBV4-2 and TRBJ2-3; tentatively, D is TRBD2 (5 bases). Trimming removed 0 bases at V and 3 bases at J, with 22 bases between. This CDR3 has 19 residues. Germline CDR1 and CDR2: LGHNA and YNFKEQ.

This clone was counted only a few times. The V gene is TRBV29-1, the J gene TRBJ1-2; 8 bases map to TRBD1. V lost 6 bases, J lost 2 bases, and 8 bases stayed unmatched. The length of the CDR3 is 14 residues. Germline V gene lookup returns CDR1 SQVTM and CDR2 ANQGSEA. CDR3 coding DNA: TGCAGCGTCCGGGACAGGCAAGGAAACTATGGCTACACCTTC. This translates into CSVRDRQGNYGYTF.

The table lists this clone with a few counts. The CDR3 loop reads CASSTTAGQFSGYTF. DNA of the CDR3: TGTGCCAGTAGTACGACCGCGGGACAGTTCTCTGGCTACACCTTC. V and J are TRBV19 and TRBJ1-2; 7 bases agree with TRBD1. J lost 7 bases, V lost 4 bases, and 12 bases had no gene match. This CDR3 region has 15 residues. Germline CDR1 is LNHDA and CDR2 is SQIVND (reference sequence).

This chain uses TRBV7-2 with TRBJ1-1; maybe TRBD1 (5 bases). The CDR3 is 14 residues long. CDR1 is SGHTA and CDR2 is FQGNSA in the germline V gene. The germline V and J ends were trimmed by 3 bases and 4 bases, with 12 bases remaining between them. The CDR3 reads CASSLRGAGTEAFF. The CDR3 DNA sequence: TGTGCCAGCAGCTTGAGGGGCGCGGGCACTGAAGCTTTCTTT. Combining the CDR3 with reference TRBV7-2 and TRBJ1-1 gives the whole variable domain GAGVSQSPSNKVTEKGKDVELRCDPISGHTALYWYRQSLGQGLEFLIYFQGNSAPDKSGLPSDRFSAERTGGSVSTLTIQRTQQEDSAVYLCASSLRGAGTEAFFGQGTRLTVV.

Remarks on this clone: The sample holds other DNA sequences that translate to the same CDR3. The rearrangement links TRBV18 to TRBJ1-2; possible D gene TRBD1, 5 bases. V lost 2 bases to trimming and J lost 5 bases, with 9 bases between them. Germline V gene sequence: CDR1 KGHSH, CDR2 LQKENI. This CDR3 has 13 amino acids. CDR3 in amino acids: CASSPDSSYGYTF. In DNA, the CDR3 is TGTGCCAGCTCACCAGACAGTTCTTATGGCTACACCTTC.

V is TRBV6-6 and J is TRBJ2-5; maybe TRBD2 (5 bases). Germline CDR1 is MNHNY and CDR2 is SVGAGI (reference sequence). CDR3 length equals 14 residues. V was cut by 7 bases and J by 5 bases, with 17 bases left in between. CDR3 DNA sequence: TGTGCCAGCAATTCACGGGGAACGGGGGAGACCCAGTACTTC. This gives the protein CASNSRGTGETQYF.

This clone came up a few times. The chain joins TRBV28 to TRBJ2-1, with D maybe TRBD1 (5 bases). V shed 3 bases and J shed 8 bases, with 8 bases lying between them. Germline V gene data show CDR1 as MDHEN and CDR2 as SYDVKM. The CDR3 is made up of 12 amino acids. The CDR3 loop reads CASSFKGDEQFF. CDR3 DNA sequence: TGTGCCAGCAGTTTTAAAGGGGATGAGCAGTTCTTC. The full variable domain, completed using reference TRBV28 and TRBJ2-1, is DVKVTQSSRYLVKRTGEKVFLECVQDMDHENMFWYRQDPGLGLRLIYFSYDVKMKEKGDIPEGYSVSREKKERFSLILESASTNQTSMYLCASSFKGDEQFFGPGTRLTVL.

There are a few counts of this clone. The chain combines TRBV25-1 with TRBJ1-1; D not resolved. This CDR3 is 12 amino acids long. The V end lost 1 base, the J end lost 3 bases, and 3 bases lay between the germline ends. The germline V gene encodes CDR1 MGHDK and CDR2 SYGVNS. The CDR3 nucleotides are TGTGCCAGCAGTGAATCTCACACTGAAGCTTTCTTT. It translates to CASSESHTEAFF. The complete variable domain, with remaining parts taken from reference TRBV25-1 and TRBJ1-1, reads EADIYQTPRYLVIGTGKKITLECSQTMGHDKMYWYQQDPGMELHLIHYSYGVNSTEKGDLSSESTVSRIRTEHFPLTLESARPSHTSQYLCASSESHTEAFFGQGTRLTVV.

There are a few counts of this clone. The chain links TRBV11-1 to TRBJ2-1, with TRBD2 as a possible D gene (5 bases). Per germline, CDR1 SGHAT and CDR2 FQDESV (reference sequence). V gave up 3 bases and J gave up 0 bases, with 12 bases separating them. This CDR3 region has 16 residues. The CDR3, as DNA: TGTGCCAGCAGCTTGTCATCGGGGAGCTCCTACAATGAGCAGTTCTTC. Its protein is CASSLSSGSSYNEQFF.

The chain employs TRBV19 and TRBJ2-7, with D tentatively TRBD1 (7 bases). The germline V gene encodes CDR1 LNHDA and CDR2 SQIVND (reference sequence). V lost 5 bases, J lost 2 bases, and 19 bases lay in between. The CDR3 length is 16 residues. CDR3 protein: CASSGGTASAAYEQYF. In DNA form, the CDR3 reads TGTGCCAGTAGTGGCGGGACAGCCAGCGCGGCCTACGAGCAGTACTTC.

Note on this clone: The sample holds other DNA sequences that translate to the same CDR3. This chain joins TRBV30 and TRBJ1-3, with D possibly matching TRBD1 (6 bases). Germline CDR1 GTSNPN, CDR2 SVGIG (reference sequence). The CDR3 length is 14 residues. With 3 bases removed from V and 0 bases from J, the gap between germline ends came to 9 bases. The CDR3 loop is CAWRTGSSGNTIYF. As DNA, the CDR3 is TGTGCCTGGAGAACAGGGAGCTCTGGAAACACCATATATTTT.

The chain joins TRBV19 to TRBJ1-2; TRBD1 matches 10 bases. CDR3 length: 17 amino acids. V was pared by 7 bases and J by 2 bases, with 13 bases of the junction left unmatched. Germline V gene lookup returns CDR1 LNHDA and CDR2 SQIVND (reference sequence). The chain's CDR3 is CASTERTGGVGNYGYTF. The CDR3 bases are TGTGCCAGTACCGAACGGACAGGGGGAGTAGGCAACTATGGCTACACCTTC.

This clone was seen a handful of times. The chain combines TRBV29-1 with TRBJ1-2; TRBD1 might be the D (6 bases). Germline CDR1 reads SQVTM; CDR2 reads ANQGSEA. V lost 1 base and J lost 1, with 16 bases in between. There are 16 residues in the CDR3. The CDR3, as DNA: TGCAGCGTTGAAGGGGGCCCAGGGGCGAGTAACTATGGCTACACCTTC. Translating it yields CSVEGGPGASNYGYTF.

The chain employs TRBV7-9 and TRBJ1-2, with TRBD1 as a possible D gene (6 bases). Germline CDR1 is SEHNR and CDR2 is FQNEAQ (reference sequence). V gave up 5 bases and J gave up 5 bases, with 15 bases separating them. The CDR3 is made up of 14 amino acids. The CDR3 nucleotides read TGTGCCAGCAGCGGGCAGGGGAATCGGTATGGCTACACCTTC. It specifies CASSGQGNRYGYTF.

The chain couples TRBV7-9 to TRBJ1-1, with no clear D. This CDR3 region has 13 residues. V gave up 1 base and J gave up 10 bases, with 13 bases separating them. Germline V gene data show CDR1 as SEHNR and CDR2 as FQNEAQ (reference sequence). CDR3 amino acids: CASSLGTPNGAFF. The CDR3 region has the DNA TGTGCCAGCAGCTTAGGGACGCCGAACGGAGCTTTCTTT.

This clone was observed a few times. The chain recombines TRBV6-1 with TRBJ1-5; TRBD1 might be the D (5 bases). The CDR3 contains 16 residues. Germline-derived CDR1 and CDR2 are MNHNS and SASEGT. Trimming took off 4 bases at V and 8 bases at J, with 21 bases between the two ends. CDR3 residues: CASSGMYPGIREPQHF. The CDR3 region has the DNA TGTGCCAGCAGTGGGATGTACCCAGGGATCAGGGAGCCCCAGCATTTT.

The gene calls are TRBV11-2 and TRBJ2-5; D remains ambiguous. V was trimmed by 3 bases and J by 4 bases, leaving 9 bases between them. Germline CDR1 and CDR2: SGHAT and FQNNGV. This CDR3 comprises 13 residues. The CDR3 spells CASSFGIGETQYF. The CDR3 DNA reads TGTGCCAGCAGCTTTGGGATTGGAGAGACCCAGTACTTC.

In this sample, this clone turned up a few times. The chain links TRBV25-1 to TRBJ1-2; D is ambiguous. Germline CDR1 and CDR2: MGHDK and SYGVNS. V was shortened by 1 base and J by 7 bases, with 10 bases between the two germline ends. This CDR3 has 13 residues. CDR3 bases: TGTGCCAGCAGTGAATCGGGTTCGGGTGGCTACACCTTC. This translates into CASSESGSGGYTF.

This clone appeared a few times. The V call is TRBV7-2, the J call TRBJ1-2, with no clear D. CDR1 is SGHTA and CDR2 is FQGNSA in the germline V gene. V was shortened by 2 bases and J by 0 bases, with 10 bases between the two germline ends. The CDR3 runs 15 residues. The CDR3 protein is CASSLSSLANYGYTF. The CDR3 coding sequence is TGTGCCAGCAGCTTATCCTCGCTCGCTAACTATGGCTACACCTTC.

This clone has more than one count but fewer than ten. This chain uses TRBV7-9 with TRBJ2-2; a weak D match, TRBD2 (6 bases). V was cut by 11 bases and J by 6 bases, with 19 bases left in between. Germline CDR1 and CDR2: SEHNR and FQNEAQ (reference sequence). The CDR3 runs to 14 residues. Here the CDR3 reads CAYPLAPSAGELFF. DNA of the CDR3: TGTGCCTACCCATTGGCCCCTAGCGCCGGGGAGCTGTTTTTT. Drawing the rest from reference TRBV7-9 and TRBJ2-2, the complete variable domain is DTGVSQNPRHKITKRGQNVTFRCDPISEHNRLYWYRQTLGQGPEFLTYFQNEAQLEKSRLLSDRFSAERPKGSFSTLEIQRTEQGDSAMYLCAYPLAPSAGELFFGEGSRLTVL.

This clone was counted ten times or more. CDR3 DNA: TGTGCCTGGAAGAACACCGGGGAGCTGTTTTTT. Its protein product is CAWKNTGELFF. The V call is TRBV30, the J call TRBJ2-2; D unclear. Trimming removed 4 bases from V and 1 base from J, with 1 base in between. The CDR3 sequence is 11 residues long. Germline-derived CDR1 and CDR2 are GTSNPN and SVGIG (reference sequence).

The CDR3 reads CAWSALDSTNEKLFF. The CDR3 DNA reads as TGTGCCTGGAGTGCCTTGGACAGCACTAATGAAAAACTGTTTTTT. The J gene is TRBJ1-4, the V gene TRBV30, with TRBD1 as a possible D gene (6 bases). The CDR3 covers 15 residues. CDR1 GTSNPN and CDR2 SVGIG come from the germline V gene (reference sequence). Between the trimmed V and J ends, which lost 1 base and 2 bases, there was a span of 11 bases.

A few counts support this clone. This sequence joins TRBV2 and TRBJ1-2, with 7 bases that match TRBD1. Germline values: CDR1 SNHLY, CDR2 FYNNEI. CDR3 size: 14 residues. Trimming took 6 bases from V and 3 from J; bases not matched to a gene: 7. The CDR3 here is CASRAGTAYYGYTF. The CDR3 nucleotides are TGTGCCAGCAGGGCAGGGACAGCTTACTATGGCTACACCTTC.

This rearrangement joins TRBV11-2 to TRBJ2-1; TRBD2 aligns across 8 bases. The germline V gene encodes CDR1 SGHAT and CDR2 FQNNGV. This CDR3 is built from 17 residues. The V and J ends lost 5 bases and 0 bases, in that order; junction bases with no gene match: 9. This CDR3 reads CASSRSGAFFSYNEQFF. As DNA, the CDR3 is TGTGCCAGCAGCCGTAGCGGGGCCTTTTTCTCCTACAATGAGCAGTTCTTC.

This clone was detected a few times. The chain links TRBV28 to TRBJ1-4, with D uncertain. V dropped 10 bases and J dropped 8 bases, with 17 bases sitting between them. Per germline, CDR1 MDHEN and CDR2 SYDVKM. The CDR3 is 13 residues long. The CDR3, as DNA: TGTGCCACAGCAAAAGCACCTGGAGAAAAACTGTTTTTT. As protein: CATAKAPGEKLFF.

This clone was counted between two and nine times. The chain is built from TRBV5-4 and TRBJ2-1; TRBD1 is a possible D gene (6 bases). The V and J ends lost 7 bases and 6 bases respectively, with 17 bases between them. Germline V gives CDR1 SGHNT, CDR2 YYREEE (reference sequence). The CDR3 has 14 amino acids. In DNA form, the CDR3 reads TGTGCCAGCGGAATACCCGGGACAAGCAATGAGCAGTTCTTC. It specifies CASGIPGTSNEQFF. The full variable domain, in which reference TRBV5-4 and TRBJ2-1 provide the parts outside the CDR3, is ETGVTQSPTHLIKTRGQQVTLRCSSQSGHNTVSWYQQALGQGPQFIFQYYREEENGRGNFPPRFSGLQFPNYSSELNVNALELDDSALYLCASGIPGTSNEQFFGPGTRLTVL.

This clone came up a few times. J is TRBJ1-2 and V is TRBV25-1; 9 bases agree with TRBD1. Germline V gene sequence: CDR1 MGHDK, CDR2 SYGVNS. V shed 4 bases and J 7 bases; nucleotides not matched to a gene: 13. The CDR3 is made up of 16 amino acids. CDR3 DNA sequence: TGTGCCAGCAGTGGACCGTACAGGGGGCAAGAATTTGGCTACACCTTC. Translation: CASSGPYRGQEFGYTF.

The sample holds a few counts of this clone. The chain carries TRBV6-5 and TRBJ2-2; D perhaps matches TRBD1 (6 bases). V was trimmed by 7 bases and J by 0 bases, leaving 9 bases between them. The CDR3 runs 14 residues. CDR1 and CDR2 from the germline V gene are MNHEY and SVGAGI. Written as DNA, the CDR3 is TGTGCCAGCACTCGGACAGCGAACACCGGGGAGCTGTTTTTT. Its translation is CASTRTANTGELFF.

This clone was observed a handful of times. The rearrangement links TRBV4-2 to TRBJ2-7; D gene uncertain. The CDR3 runs to 13 residues. Deletions cut 0 bases from V and 0 bases from J, with 3 bases between. In germline, CDR1 is LGHNA, CDR2 YNFKEQ. The CDR3 DNA follows: TGTGCCAGCAGCCAAGATAGCTCCTACGAGCAGTACTTC. Amino acids: CASSQDSSYEQYF.

This chain links TRBV25-1 with TRBJ2-1, with D possibly TRBD1 on 6 matching bases. This CDR3 is 11 amino acids long. Germline CDR1 is MGHDK and CDR2 is SYGVNS. Trimming took 6 bases from V and 14 from J, leaving 14 bases between them. The chain's CDR3 is CASSLTGREFF. The CDR3 DNA sequence: TGTGCCAGCAGCTTAACAGGGCGGGAGTTCTTC.